This entry lists 22 T cell receptor beta chains sequenced from one sample in a study of cytomegalovirus exposure and HLA in healthy donors. Primers: 60 Vbeta forward and 13 Jbeta reverse. Profiled with immunoSEQ multiplex PCR; TCRdb holds only in-frame clones, not every one. The repertoire holds 140,000 to 150,000 clones, with roughly 80% as singletons. The sample consisted of PBMCs. Receptor source: a woman between 40 and 55 years old in good health and CMV-seronegative.

The rearrangement links TRBV5-1 to TRBJ2-5; D is undetermined. The V end lost 7 bases, the J end lost 5 bases, and 15 bases lay between the germline ends. This CDR3 has 13 residues. Germline V gene data show CDR1 as SGHRS and CDR2 as YFSETQ. The CDR3 DNA reads TGCGCCAGCGCCGTTCCCGGGTCGGAGACCCAGTACTTC. Amino acid sequence: CASAVPGSETQYF.

This chain connects TRBV5-1 to TRBJ1-2; D unclear. Germline V gene data show CDR1 as SGHRS and CDR2 as YFSETQ. This CDR3 has 13 amino acids. The V end was cut by 1 base, the J end by 6 bases, with 10 bases between. CDR3 in amino acids: CASSLSQNHGYTF. In DNA form, the CDR3 reads TGCGCCAGCAGCTTGTCGCAGAATCATGGCTACACCTTC.

The sample holds a few counts of this clone. The chain uses TRBV7-9 and TRBJ1-2; perhaps TRBD1 as D (6 bases). V lost 5 bases to trimming and J lost 8 bases, with 21 bases between them. Germline assignment: CDR1 SEHNR and CDR2 FQNEAQ (reference sequence). The CDR3 runs to 15 residues. The CDR3 DNA follows: TGTGCCAGCAGCGGCTGGCGTGAACAGGGTATCGGCTACACCTTC. Translated: CASSGWREQGIGYTF.

J is TRBJ2-2 and V is TRBV19, with D perhaps TRBD2 (5 bases). Germline values: CDR1 LNHDA, CDR2 SQIVND (reference sequence). The length of the CDR3 is 16 residues. V lost 5 bases to trimming and J lost 1 base, with 14 bases between them. The CDR3 loop is CASSPSPTMNTGELFF. CDR3 in DNA: TGTGCCAGTAGTCCAAGCCCGACTATGAACACCGGGGAGCTGTTTTTT.

The rearrangement links TRBV5-1 to TRBJ2-3; the match to TRBD1 covers 7 bases. Germline trimming cut 3 bases from V and 0 bases from J; bases unmatched to any gene: 4. This CDR3 has 15 amino acids. The germline V gene encodes CDR1 SGHRS and CDR2 YFSETQ. DNA for the CDR3: TGCGCCAGCAGCTCCCCGGGACAGAGCACAGATACGCAGTATTTT. Translating it yields CASSSPGQSTDTQYF.

This clone was seen a single time. This chain uses TRBV12-5 with TRBJ2-1, with 7 bases that match TRBD2. After removal of 5 bases from V and 8 bases from J, the junction contained 18 bases not matched to a gene. Germline lookup yields CDR1 LGHNT and CDR2 FRNRAP. The CDR3 covers 17 residues. The CDR3 region is CASGPGTKYPYLDEQFF. As DNA, the CDR3 is TGTGCTAGTGGTCCCGGGACTAAATACCCATATCTCGATGAGCAGTTCTTC.

The V call is TRBV29-1, the J call TRBJ1-5; 11 bases fit TRBD1. The CDR3 extends over 14 amino acids. After removal of 4 bases from V and 4 bases from J, the junction contained 3 bases not matched to a gene. Germline V gene sequence: CDR1 SQVTM, CDR2 ANQGSEA. The CDR3 nucleotides read TGCAGCGTTGGGACAGGGGGCTCGAATCAGCCCCAGCATTTT. Translated, it gives CSVGTGGSNQPQHF.

This sequence joins TRBV2 and TRBJ2-7, with TRBD1 matching 7 bases. The CDR3 is made up of 15 amino acids. Germline CDR1 and CDR2: SNHLY and FYNNEI. V shed 6 bases, J shed 2 bases, and the junction held 10 bases outside the gene matches. CDR3 DNA: TGTGCCAGCAGCCTACAGGGGAGAGGCCCCTACGAGCAGTACTTC. Translation gives CASSLQGRGPYEQYF.

Only a few counts were recorded for this clone. The chain uses TRBV15 and TRBJ2-5, with TRBD1 as a possible D gene (6 bases). The DNA end favors TRBJ2-7, so the J call may be wrong. Germline V gene sequence: CDR1 LNHNV, CDR2 YYDKDF (reference sequence). The CDR3 totals 15 residues. CDR3 sequence reads: CATSRDPGQTYEQYF. For the CDR3, the DNA is TGTGCCACCAGCAGAGATCCGGGACAAACCTACGAGCAGTACTTC.

The chain combines TRBV27 with TRBJ1-5, with 8 nucleotides matching TRBD1. J gave up 5 bases and V 4 bases, and 4 bases lay outside the gene matches. The CDR3 runs to 14 residues. Per germline, CDR1 MNHEY and CDR2 SMNVEV (reference sequence). This CDR3 is CASSYSGGDQPQHF. CDR3 coding DNA: TGTGCCAGCAGTTATTCAGGGGGCGATCAGCCCCAGCATTTT.

The sample holds a few counts of this clone. The genes are TRBV7-9 and TRBJ2-7; D is possibly TRBD1 (6 bases). From germline, CDR1 is SEHNR and CDR2 FQNEAQ (reference sequence). The CDR3 extends over 14 amino acids. The ends were cut back, 4 bases at V and 4 bases at J, with 14 bases in the middle. CDR3 protein: CASSSRTGQYEQYF. The CDR3 DNA is TGTGCCAGCAGCTCCCGCACCGGACAGTACGAGCAGTACTTC.

The V and J genes are TRBV14 and TRBJ1-1; D may be TRBD1 (5 bases). V dropped 10 bases and J dropped 0 bases, with 9 bases sitting between them. The CDR3 length is 12 residues. From germline, CDR1 is SGHDN and CDR2 FVKESK. CDR3 coding DNA: TGTGCCACGGGCAGGGTGAACACTGAAGCTTTCTTT. Protein: CATGRVNTEAFF.

CDR3 amino acids: CASSGQGLTNYGYTF. The CDR3 bases are TGCGCCAGCAGCGGGCAGGGCCTTACTAACTATGGCTACACCTTC. The chain links TRBV5-1 to TRBJ1-2, with D possibly being TRBD1 (5 bases). CDR1 and CDR2 from the germline V gene are SGHRS and YFSETQ. The CDR3 has 15 amino acids. The V end lost 4 bases, the J end lost 0 bases, and 13 bases lay between the germline ends.

The V and J genes are TRBV7-2 and TRBJ1-1, with no clear D. This CDR3 region has 11 residues. Germline lookup yields CDR1 SGHTA and CDR2 FQGNSA. V was shortened by 4 bases and J by 4 bases, with 4 bases between the two germline ends. CDR3 sequence reads: CASSSFTEAFF. DNA for the CDR3: TGTGCCAGCAGCTCCTTCACTGAAGCTTTCTTT.

V usage is TRBV5-1 and J usage is TRBJ2-1; D possibly corresponds to TRBD2 (5 bases). The CDR3 is made up of 15 amino acids. V gave up 4 bases and J gave up 0 bases, with 11 bases separating them. CDR1 and CDR2 (germline): SGHRS, YFSETQ. CDR3 DNA sequence: TGCGCCAGCAGCACCCGGGGAAGCTCCTACAATGAGCAGTTCTTC. As protein: CASSTRGSSYNEQFF.

The chain is built from TRBV7-8 and TRBJ2-1; a weak D match, TRBD2 (6 bases). Trimming cost V 3 bases and J 6 bases, with 15 bases left between them. The CDR3 runs to 15 residues. Germline V gives CDR1 SGHVS, CDR2 FQNEAQ. The CDR3 region is CASSFRERRANEQFF. The CDR3 DNA reads TGTGCCAGCAGCTTCCGGGAAAGGAGGGCCAATGAGCAGTTCTTC.

This clone was seen a few times. The chain employs TRBV29-1 and TRBJ2-2; possibly TRBD2 for D (5 bases). Trimming removed 5 bases from V and 6 bases from J, with 13 bases in between. This CDR3 comprises 13 residues. The germline CDR1 and CDR2 sequences are SQVTM and ANQGSEA. The CDR3, as DNA: TGCAGCGTTAAGAGGGCGGGCCCCGGGGAGCTGTTTTTT. Its protein is CSVKRAGPGELFF.

The rearrangement links TRBV10-3 to TRBJ1-3, with 9 bases lining up with TRBD1. Losses at the gene ends were 6 bases for V and 0 bases for J; bases not matched to a gene: 0. This CDR3 spans 14 amino acids. Germline lookup yields CDR1 ENHRY and CDR2 SYGVKD. CDR3 nucleotide sequence: TGTGCCATCAGGACAGGGGGCTCTGGAAACACCATATATTTT. It encodes CAIRTGGSGNTIYF.

V gene TRBV7-9 combines with J gene TRBJ1-3; D unresolved. The CDR3 runs to 15 residues. V lost 4 bases to trimming and J lost 0 bases, with 10 bases between them. Per the germline V gene, CDR1 is SEHNR and CDR2 is FQNEAQ (reference sequence). This chain's CDR3 is CASSYARGSGNTIYF. CDR3 coding DNA: TGTGCCAGCAGCTATGCCCGGGGCTCTGGAAACACCATATATTTT.

The V and J genes are TRBV28 and TRBJ1-1; the match to TRBD1 covers 9 bases. CDR1 MDHEN and CDR2 SYDVKM come from the germline V gene. The junction had 14 bases not matched to a gene; V was cut back by 6 bases and J by 9 bases. There are 15 residues in the CDR3. The CDR3 protein is CASSTSGGQGFKAFF. The CDR3 DNA follows: TGTGCCAGCAGCACATCCGGGGGACAGGGTTTCAAAGCTTTCTTT.

The rearrangement joins TRBV27 to TRBJ2-1, with 8 nucleotides matching TRBD2. The germline CDR1 and CDR2 sequences are MNHEY and SMNVEV (reference sequence). Unmatched junction bases numbered 14, after V lost 7 bases and J lost 9 bases. The CDR3 length is 15 residues. This CDR3 reads CASTLNGGGYGEQFF. CDR3 nucleotide sequence: TGTGCCAGCACCCTGAACGGGGGGGGGTACGGTGAGCAGTTCTTC.

This clone was observed a handful of times. The chain uses TRBV7-9 and TRBJ2-5, with 8 bases identical to TRBD2. The V gene's germline CDR1 is SEHNR and CDR2 FQNEAQ (reference sequence). This CDR3 region has 14 residues. J lost 13 bases, V lost 7 bases, and 17 bases had no gene match. This chain's CDR3 is CASTGWREAPHRYF. The CDR3 DNA reads as TGTGCCAGCACCGGGTGGCGGGAGGCCCCCCACCGGTACTTC.